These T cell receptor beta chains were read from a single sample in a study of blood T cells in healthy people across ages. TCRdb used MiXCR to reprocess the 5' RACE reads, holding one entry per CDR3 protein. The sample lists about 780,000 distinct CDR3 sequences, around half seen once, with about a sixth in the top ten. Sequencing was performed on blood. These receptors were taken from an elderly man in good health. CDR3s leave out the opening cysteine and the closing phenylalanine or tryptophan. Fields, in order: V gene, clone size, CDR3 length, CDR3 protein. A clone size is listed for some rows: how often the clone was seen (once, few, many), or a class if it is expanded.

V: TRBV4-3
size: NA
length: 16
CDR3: ASSQDLTSAANTGELF

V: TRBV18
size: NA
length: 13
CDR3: ASSPIRTGTGELF

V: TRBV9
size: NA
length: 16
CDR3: ASSVGTSGRINSYEQY

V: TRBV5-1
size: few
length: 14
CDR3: ASSRSGQISTDTQY

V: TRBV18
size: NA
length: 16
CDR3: ASSPYSSSDTAYNEQF

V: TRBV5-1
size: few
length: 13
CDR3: ASSLAGTSTYGYT

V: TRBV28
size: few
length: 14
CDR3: ASWGNVGRPSYEQY

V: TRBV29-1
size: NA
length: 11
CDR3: SVGTGGLETQY

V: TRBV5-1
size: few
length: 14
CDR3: ASSLVSGAPSSPLH

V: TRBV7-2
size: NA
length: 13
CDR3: ASSLGVRGDTEAF

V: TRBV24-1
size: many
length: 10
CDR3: ATRTGGDEQF

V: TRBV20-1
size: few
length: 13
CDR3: SAVNSGTMNTEAF

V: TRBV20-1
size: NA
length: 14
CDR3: SARDDSRHYSYEQY

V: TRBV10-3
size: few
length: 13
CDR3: AISPGQGAGNEQF

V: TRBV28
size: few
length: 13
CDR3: ASSSQGSPYNEQY

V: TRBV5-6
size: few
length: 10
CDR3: ASSLDPEEQF

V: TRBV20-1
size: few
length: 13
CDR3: SARDRDRAYNEQF

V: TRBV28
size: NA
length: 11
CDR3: ASSTSQGRELF

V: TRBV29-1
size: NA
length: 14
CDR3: SVEGGQGLANYGYT

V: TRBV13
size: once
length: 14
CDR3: ASSLGTGDDNYGYT

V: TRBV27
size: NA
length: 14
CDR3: ASSLTPGGPQETQY

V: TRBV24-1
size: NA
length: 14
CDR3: ATSGQTSGRDNEQF

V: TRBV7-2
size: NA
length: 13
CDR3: ASSQAGTENSPLH

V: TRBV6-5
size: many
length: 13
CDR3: ASRRGLAGTDTQY

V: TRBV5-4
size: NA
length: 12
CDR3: ASSFETGLTEAF

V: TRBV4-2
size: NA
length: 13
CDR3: ASSQEAAGIDEQF

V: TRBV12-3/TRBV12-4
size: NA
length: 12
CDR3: ASSGRVGADVQY

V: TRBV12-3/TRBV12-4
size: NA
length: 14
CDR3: ASSRFGTRGRYEQF

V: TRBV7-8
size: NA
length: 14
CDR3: ASSLVTRREGDEQF

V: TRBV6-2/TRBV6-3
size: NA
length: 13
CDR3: ASSYSRGGRATQY

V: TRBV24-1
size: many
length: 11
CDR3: ATSEDSFGEQY

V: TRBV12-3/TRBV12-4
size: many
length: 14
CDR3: ASSLYDLQSTDTQY

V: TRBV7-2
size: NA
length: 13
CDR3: ASSPTGSDTGELF

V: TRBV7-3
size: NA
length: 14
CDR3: ASSSFTGLAGNEQY

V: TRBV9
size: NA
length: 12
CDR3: AGSETSGGETQY

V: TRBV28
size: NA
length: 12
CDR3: ASRADRLNYERY

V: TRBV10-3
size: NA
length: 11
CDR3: AIRAGLADEQY

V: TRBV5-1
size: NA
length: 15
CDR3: ASSPESGGIDYETQY

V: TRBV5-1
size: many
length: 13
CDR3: ASSIGTSGSNEQF

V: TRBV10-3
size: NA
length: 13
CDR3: AISEVPDPYNEQF

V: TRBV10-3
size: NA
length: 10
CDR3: AISEPDREQF

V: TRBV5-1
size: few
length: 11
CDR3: ASSRDSNEKLF

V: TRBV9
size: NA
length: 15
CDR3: ASRGPGGVSGANVLT

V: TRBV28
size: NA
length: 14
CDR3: ASSLEAGGYNSPLH

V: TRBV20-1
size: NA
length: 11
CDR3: SAPPFQRSEQF

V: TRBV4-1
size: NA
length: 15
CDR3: ASSQFEGAGGSYEQY

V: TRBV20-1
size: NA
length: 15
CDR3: SARDMEAGTTNQPQH

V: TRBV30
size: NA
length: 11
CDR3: AWTPRIYNEQF

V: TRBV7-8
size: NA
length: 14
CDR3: ASSPYARGSRYEQY

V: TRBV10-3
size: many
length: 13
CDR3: AIRGAELSYNEQF

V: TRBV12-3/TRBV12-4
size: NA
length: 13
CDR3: ASSAYQGASQPQH

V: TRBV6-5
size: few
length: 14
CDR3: ASSYTRTGMGNEQF

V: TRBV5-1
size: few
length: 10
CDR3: ASSLPTEKLF

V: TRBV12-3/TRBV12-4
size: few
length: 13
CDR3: ASSFGRQGYQPQH